This T cell receptor beta chain came from a study of a mutant IDH1 vaccine in newly diagnosed glioma. Overall study: Either 4-6 weeks after radiotherapy alone or alongside temozolomide, vaccination was begun. Treated patients, about 60% male and approximately 40% female, averaged around 40 years of age. Points from the study as a whole: Pseudoprogression seemingly bore no relation to changes in top peripheral T cell clonotypes.

The sample holds a few counts of this clone. The antigen remains unidentified. Clones were sequenced by immunoSEQ multiplex PCR, and TCRdb holds only the in-frame ones, with some missing. The sample has some 25,000 clones, approximately 80% seen once. Germline assignment: CDR1 SGHAT and CDR2 FQNNGV. Deletions cut 6 bases from V and 3 bases from J, with 6 bases between. The CDR3 is 11 residues long. Documented time point: week 5, during vaccination. Vaccine doses each comprised 300 ug of mutant IDH1 20-mer peptide, with topical imiquimod. Tumors from donors were new WHO grade 3 or 4 IDH1-mutant astrocytomas with ATRX loss.

The sequenced sample was PBMCs, obtained from a glioma patient whose treatment included an IDH1 peptide vaccine. This receptor was obtained from a man aged 40-49 years with glioma. The V gene is TRBV11-2, the J gene TRBJ2-7; the D is unclear. The CDR3: CASRSDYEQYF. The CDR3 nucleotides are TGTGCCAGCAGATCGGACTACGAGCAGTACTTC.